Below, 27 T cell receptor beta chains from the same sample are listed, as sequenced in a study of T cell repertoires in cytomegalovirus infection. TCRdb re-analysed the reads in MiXCR, keeping a single row per CDR3 protein. The sample has hundreds of thousands of distinct CDR3 sequences, less than 40% seen once; the top ten hold 11% to 15%. These receptors lack a known antigen. Sequenced here: cultured CD8+ T cells from PBMCs, sampled from culture after CMV antigen stimulation. These receptors came from a human donor in good health (CMV status not recorded). Some clones in this sample may be carry-over from other donors' samples.

This clonotype has at least ten counts. The chain links TRBV7-2 to TRBJ2-7; no firm D call. The CDR3 loop spans 13 amino acids. CDR1 and CDR2 (germline): SGHTA, FQGNSA. V lost 2 bases to trimming and J lost 5 bases, with 10 bases between them. The DNA of the CDR3 is TGTGCCAGCAGCTTAAATCAGTGGGACGAGCAGTACGTC. Translation: CASSLNQWDEQYV.

The chain is built from TRBV2 and TRBJ1-3; 7 bases align to TRBD1. V was clipped by 7 bases and J by 0 bases; unmatched bases: 6. The CDR3 loop spans 15 amino acids. CDR1 and CDR2 (germline): SNHLY, FYNNEI. The CDR3 region is CASMWGQSSGNTIYF. DNA for the CDR3: TGTGCCAGCATGTGGGGACAGTCCTCTGGAAACACCATATATTTT.

The chain is built from TRBV24-1 and TRBJ1-5, with D possibly TRBD1 on 6 matching bases. Per germline, CDR1 KGHDR and CDR2 SFDVKD. CDR3 length: 15 residues. Trimming shortened V by 4 bases and J by 1 base, and 10 bases separated the two germline ends. The CDR3 protein is CATSEAGVSNQPQHF. The CDR3 bases are TGTGCCACCAGTGAAGCAGGGGTGAGCAATCAGCCCCAGCATTTT.

This chain uses TRBV20-1 with TRBJ2-5; D gene unclear. The ends were cut back, 0 bases at V and 1 base at J, with 12 bases in the middle. CDR3 length: 15 residues. Germline loops: CDR1 DFQATT, CDR2 SNEGSKA (reference sequence). CDR3 sequence (DNA): TGCAGTGCTAGAGATGAAGAGTATCCCCAAGAGACCCAGTACTTC. Its translation is CSARDEEYPQETQYF.

The chain recombines TRBV4-3 with TRBJ1-5, with D hard to call. Germline CDR1 LGHNA, CDR2 YSLEER. V gave up 1 base and J gave up 4 bases, with 11 bases separating them. This CDR3 has 15 amino acids. DNA for the CDR3: TGCGCCAGCAGCCAAGTTTACGCGGGGAATCAGCCCCAGCATTTT. It translates to CASSQVYAGNQPQHF.

J is TRBJ1-2 and V is TRBV14; D possibly corresponds to TRBD1 (5 bases). The V gene lost 1 base and the J gene lost 4 bases, with 10 bases spanning the gap. Germline V gives CDR1 SGHDN, CDR2 FVKESK. This CDR3 spans 14 amino acids. As DNA, the CDR3 is TGTGCCAGCAGCCAAGGGTCAGGGATCTATGGCTACACCTTC. It encodes CASSQGSGIYGYTF.

This clonotype was seen a handful of times. The J gene is TRBJ2-5, the V gene TRBV10-3; 11 nucleotides align to TRBD2. V shed 3 bases and J 2 bases; nucleotides not matched to a gene: 8. The V gene's germline CDR1 is ENHRY and CDR2 SYGVKD. The CDR3 spans 17 residues. CDR3 in amino acids: CAISDSRGLAVQETQYF. The CDR3 bases are TGTGCCATCAGTGACTCTCGGGGACTAGCGGTACAAGAGACCCAGTACTTC.

This chain joins TRBV7-3 and TRBJ2-1; 13 bases are a match to TRBD2. This CDR3 is built from 16 residues. Per the germline V gene, CDR1 is SGHTA and CDR2 is FQGTGA. J was trimmed by 4 bases and V by 4 bases; bases with no gene match: 4. CDR3 loop: CASSSLGLAGYNEQFF. In nucleotides, the CDR3 is TGTGCCAGCAGCTCTCTGGGACTAGCGGGGTACAATGAGCAGTTCTTC.

This clonotype has a handful of counts. V and J are TRBV7-8 and TRBJ2-7, with 10 bases identical to TRBD1. This CDR3 contains 15 residues. Germline V gene sequence: CDR1 SGHVS, CDR2 FQNEAQ. J lost 7 bases, V lost 5 bases, and 11 bases had no gene match. The CDR3 nucleotides read TGTGCCAGCAGCCTCGGACAGGGGGGCTTTTCTGAGCAGTACTTC. This encodes CASSLGQGGFSEQYF. The full variable domain, in which reference TRBV7-8 and TRBJ2-7 provide the parts outside the CDR3, is GAGVSQSPRYKVAKRGQDVALRCDPISGHVSLFWYQQALGQGPEFLTYFQNEAQLDKSGLPSDRFFAERPEGSVSTLKIQRTQQEDSAVYLCASSLGQGGFSEQYFGPGTRLTVT.

This chain joins TRBV6-5 and TRBJ1-1; 10 positions agree with TRBD1. The CDR3 sequence is 17 residues long. Germline lookup yields CDR1 MNHEY and CDR2 SVGAGI. V lost 7 bases, J lost 0 bases, and 11 bases stayed unmatched. CDR3 amino acids: CASTYKETGGLNTEAFF. In nucleotides, the CDR3 is TGTGCCAGCACCTACAAGGAGACAGGGGGCTTGAACACTGAAGCTTTCTTT.

Comment on this clonotype: A read error may produce the germline difference seen at one junction end. The chain is built from TRBV7-2 and TRBJ2-3, with D uncertain. From germline, CDR1 is SGHTA and CDR2 FQGNSA. This CDR3 has 15 amino acids. This CDR3 is CSSSLGGASTDTQYF. Written as DNA, the CDR3 is TGTTCCAGCAGCTTGGGCGGTGCCAGCACAGATACGCAGTATTTT.

There are a few counts of this clonotype. The V gene is TRBV19, the J gene TRBJ1-2; D not certain. This CDR3 is built from 13 residues. Germline V gene data show CDR1 as LNHDA and CDR2 as SQIVND (reference sequence). Trimming removed 1 base from V and 6 bases from J, with 9 bases in between. The CDR3 region has the DNA TGTGCCAGTAGTATAGCCAAGGAAAATGGCTACACCTTC. It specifies CASSIAKENGYTF.

This clonotype has just a few counts. This chain uses TRBV7-6 with TRBJ2-1, with D tentatively TRBD2 (7 bases). This CDR3 comprises 16 residues. V was cut by 0 bases and J by 7 bases, with 16 bases left in between. Germline values: CDR1 SGHVS, CDR2 FNYEAQ. The CDR3 bases are TGTGCCAGCAGCTTAGCAAACGGGGGGCCTACGAATGAGCAGTTCTTC. Its protein product is CASSLANGGPTNEQFF.

This clonotype turned up a few times. The rearrangement joins TRBV6-2 or TRBV6-3 to TRBJ2-7; 8 bases agree with TRBD1. The CDR3 extends over 14 amino acids. Germline CDR1 and CDR2: MNHEY and SVGEGT. V was clipped by 4 bases and J by 3 bases; unmatched bases: 5. CDR3 coding DNA: TGTGCCAGCAGTTTACAGGGGGAATTCTACGAGCAGTACTTC. This encodes CASSLQGEFYEQYF.

This clonotype has more than one count but fewer than ten. The chain employs TRBV6-6 and TRBJ1-5; 9 nucleotides agree with TRBD1. This CDR3 spans 17 amino acids. V shed 4 bases and J 0 bases; nucleotides not matched to a gene: 7. Germline V CDR1 and CDR2: MNHNY, SVGAGI (reference sequence). The CDR3 bases are TGTGCCAGCAGTTTTGGGACAGGGCCCTATAGCAATCAGCCCCAGCATTTT. This encodes CASSFGTGPYSNQPQHF.

V usage is TRBV7-9 and J usage is TRBJ1-3; D is possibly TRBD1 (5 bases). Trimming removed 5 bases from V and 2 bases from J, with 19 bases in between. Germline assignment: CDR1 SEHNR and CDR2 FQNEAQ (reference sequence). The CDR3 has 17 residues. CDR3 region: CASSRPLVGDPGNTIYF. The CDR3 coding sequence is TGTGCCAGCAGCCGACCTCTGGTAGGGGACCCTGGAAACACCATATATTTT.

This chain uses TRBV7-9 with TRBJ2-3, with 7 bases matching TRBD1. The CDR3 covers 15 residues. Germline V lookup: CDR1 SEHNR, CDR2 FQNEAQ (reference sequence). Trimming took 8 bases from V and 3 from J; bases not matched to a gene: 11. The CDR3 nucleotides are TGTGCCAGCGAATTACCGGACAGGTCGACAGATACGCAGTATTTT. This sequence encodes CASELPDRSTDTQYF. The whole variable domain, remainder taken from reference TRBV7-9 and TRBJ2-3, is DTGVSQNPRHKITKRGQNVTFRCDPISEHNRLYWYRQTLGQGPEFLTYFQNEAQLEKSRLLSDRFSAERPKGSFSTLEIQRTEQGDSAMYLCASELPDRSTDTQYFGPGTRLTVL.

This clonotype has only a few counts. The chain recombines TRBV7-9 with TRBJ1-3, with 11 bases identical to TRBD1. The CDR3 has 16 residues. The V gene's germline CDR1 is SEHNR and CDR2 FQNEAQ (reference sequence). J was trimmed by 2 bases and V by 5 bases; bases with no gene match: 5. CDR3 region: CASSQADRGPGNTIYF. As DNA, the CDR3 is TGTGCCAGCAGCCAAGCGGACAGGGGGCCTGGAAACACCATATATTTT.

This clonotype turned up a few times. The chain joins TRBV6-2 or TRBV6-3 to TRBJ2-3; TRBD2 aligns across 9 bases. Germline loops: CDR1 MNHEY, CDR2 SVGEGT. With 7 bases clipped from V and 5 bases from J, the junction kept 4 bases outside the gene matches. The CDR3 contains 13 residues. This CDR3 is CASTAGGRDTQYF. DNA for the CDR3: TGTGCCAGCACGGCGGGGGGGCGAGATACGCAGTATTTT.

This chain uses TRBV7-9 with TRBJ1-2, with 9 bases lining up with TRBD1. The J segment lost 8 bases and the V segment lost 3 bases, leaving 13 bases of the junction unmatched. The germline gives CDR1 SEHNR, CDR2 FQNEAQ (reference sequence). The CDR3 sequence is 16 residues long. CDR3 amino acids: CASSFPGQGASGGYTF. In nucleotides, the CDR3 is TGTGCCAGCAGCTTTCCGGGACAGGGAGCCTCTGGGGGCTACACCTTC.

This clonotype has more than one count but fewer than ten. The chain recombines TRBV27 with TRBJ2-5; tentatively, D is TRBD2 (5 bases). Between the trimmed V and J ends, which lost 3 bases and 5 bases, there was a span of 13 bases. The length of the CDR3 is 14 residues. Germline CDR1 reads MNHEY; CDR2 reads SMNVEV (reference sequence). The CDR3 DNA is TGTGCCAGCAGTTTTGCTGTGGGAGTGGAGACCCAGTACTTC. Its translation is CASSFAVGVETQYF.

The sample holds a few counts of this clonotype. At one boundary the junction diverges from the germline segment, which might be a read error. J is TRBJ2-7 and V is TRBV20-1; D is undetermined. The CDR3 runs 12 residues. Germline V lookup: CDR1 DFQATT, CDR2 SNEGSKA (reference sequence). For the CDR3, the DNA is TGTGCCTTCCGTGTAAGCTCCTACGAGCAGTACTTC. Translated, it gives CAFRVSSYEQYF.

This clonotype was counted ten times or more. The chain uses TRBV7-2 and TRBJ1-4; 8 nucleotides match TRBD1. Germline trimming cut 1 base from V and 7 bases from J; bases unmatched to any gene: 5. This CDR3 has 15 residues. Germline V CDR1 and CDR2: SGHTA, FQGNSA. The CDR3 here is CASSLETGVTEKLFF. For the CDR3, the DNA is TGTGCCAGCAGCTTAGAGACAGGGGTAACTGAAAAACTGTTTTTT. Looking up the rest from reference TRBV7-2 and TRBJ1-4 gives the full variable domain: GAGVSQSPSNKVTEKGKDVELRCDPISGHTALYWYRQSLGQGLEFLIYFQGNSAPDKSGLPSDRFSAERTGGSVSTLTIQRTQQEDSAVYLCASSLETGVTEKLFFGSGTQLSVL.

The gene calls are TRBV27 and TRBJ1-1, with D hard to call. Germline values: CDR1 MNHEY, CDR2 SMNVEV (reference sequence). The V end was cut by 1 base, the J end by 3 bases, with 9 bases between. The CDR3 has 14 residues. The CDR3 DNA reads as TGTGCCAGCAGTTTATTCTCCCTTGACACTGAAGCTTTCTTT. The encoded protein is CASSLFSLDTEAFF.

The V gene is TRBV2, the J gene TRBJ2-5, with TRBD2 as a possible D gene (6 bases). CDR3 length: 14 residues. CDR1 SNHLY and CDR2 FYNNEI come from the germline V gene. Trimming left V 4 bases short and J 2 bases short, with 11 bases between. CDR3 sequence reads: CASSGGLQQETQYF. The CDR3 region has the DNA TGTGCCAGCAGTGGGGGACTGCAGCAAGAGACCCAGTACTTC.

There are a few counts of this clonotype. This chain links TRBV27 with TRBJ2-7; tentatively, D is TRBD1 (6 bases). Germline CDR1 reads MNHEY; CDR2 reads SMNVEV (reference sequence). V lost 3 bases and J lost 5, with 14 bases in between. The CDR3 consists of 14 residues. CDR3 sequence reads: CASSLVTGYDEQYF. The DNA of the CDR3 is TGTGCCAGCAGTTTGGTTACAGGGTATGACGAGCAGTACTTC.

The chain combines TRBV6-1 with TRBJ2-3, with TRBD1 as a possible D gene (7 bases). The germline gives CDR1 MNHNS, CDR2 SASEGT. The ends were cut back, 5 bases at V and 3 bases at J, with 15 bases in the middle. The CDR3 has 15 residues. The chain's CDR3 is CASSKGGRGTDTQYF. The CDR3 DNA reads TGTGCCAGCAGTAAAGGGGGCCGGGGGACAGATACGCAGTATTTT.